This T cell receptor (beta chain) is drawn from a study of blood T cell repertoires in COVID-19. The protocol was immunoSEQ multiplex PCR, while the TCRdb copy is restricted to in-frame clones and leaves out a portion. The sample lists 300,000 to 400,000 clones; 70% to 90% were seen once. Sequencing input: peripheral blood. The sequence was collected from a woman aged 45-65 years with active or convalescent COVID-19.

The CDR3 sequence: CATGRGGRSNQPQHF. CDR3 DNA sequence: TGTGCCACCGGGAGGGGCGGTAGGAGCAATCAGCCCCAGCATTTT. The chain joins TRBV6-5 to TRBJ1-5, with D possibly being TRBD1 (5 bases). This CDR3 is built from 15 residues. CDR1 and CDR2 (germline): MNHEY, SVGAGI. Trimming took off 10 bases at V and 1 base at J, with 17 bases between the two ends.